A selection of T cell receptor beta chains follows, all from one sample in a study of cytomegalovirus exposure and HLA in healthy donors. Produced via immunoSEQ multiplex PCR; TCRdb's table is partial and in-frame only. Of 160,000 or so clones listed, 75% to 90% are singletons. Sequencing input: PBMCs. The receptors stem from a male donor in good health and CMV-seropositive. Each CDR3 is given with its conserved first and last residue. Expanded clones get a size class; other rows say once, few or many, or leave the size out.

TRBV7-9	few	TRBJ1-3	CASSFQGNTIYF
TRBV29-1	.	TRBJ2-2	CSARTGNFKNTGELFF
TRBV6-6	.	TRBJ2-7	CASSFEGEQYF
TRBV11-3	few	TRBJ2-3	CASSLDGPDTQYF
TRBV5-4	.	TRBJ2-7	CASSFPDRGMNEQYF
TRBV4-1	.	TRBJ1-5	CASSQESIAYSNQPQHF
TRBV7-3	.	TRBJ2-1	CASSPFVGASGRPNEQFF
TRBV7-6	few	TRBJ1-1	CASSLALGNTEAFF
TRBV9	.	TRBJ2-2	CASSAGSPSTGELFF
TRBV28	.	TRBJ2-7	CAEATSGSYEQYF
TRBV5-1	.	TRBJ1-4	CASSSDRWSEKLFF
TRBV28	.	TRBJ2-4	CASTSGSLSKNIQYF
TRBV14	once	TRBJ1-1	CASSLTRGSTEAFF
TRBV5-5	.	TRBJ1-2	CASSLTLTANYGYTF
TRBV27	.	TRBJ1-2	CASRDSQTYGYTF
TRBV7-9	.	TRBJ2-1	CASSLGVSGRREQFF
TRBV27	.	TRBJ2-7	CASSISAGGYEQYF
TRBV7-9	.	TRBJ1-1	CSSSSGDRGRTEAFF
TRBV27	.	TRBJ1-6	CASSSSRLLRDFDSPLHF
TRBV11-2	.	TRBJ2-3	CASRPSGSTDTQYF
TRBV28	.	TRBJ2-1	CASIGTGFSYNEQFF
TRBV4-1	.	TRBJ1-2	CASSPGDRGRGYTF
TRBV7-6	.	TRBJ2-1	CASSPGQGGEQFF
TRBV4-3	.	TRBJ1-2	CASSQARGQPGGYTF
TRBV15	.	TRBJ2-5	CATSRDRPPGYF
TRBV30	once	TRBJ2-5	CAWSVITGGQYF
TRBV29-1	.	TRBJ1-1	CSANRGMNTEAFF
TRBV27	.	TRBJ1-4	CASSLPGAGNEKLFF
TRBV27	.	TRBJ2-4	CASRRGGYRNIQYF
TRBV19	.	TRBJ2-1	CASSIVGGGEQFF
TRBV5-6	.	TRBJ2-2	CASSLAGLAEVAGELFF
TRBV27	.	TRBJ2-7	CASSFGTGSVTSSYEQYF
TRBV28	.	TRBJ2-3	CASRSGSGTDTQYF
TRBV19	.	TRBJ2-7	CASSNRDRASYEQYF
TRBV5-4	.	TRBJ2-1	CASSGAAGPSYNEQFF
TRBV7-2	.	TRBJ1-2	CASSPRDRYGYTF
TRBV11-3	.	TRBJ1-1	CASSSTDGNTEAFF
TRBV19	.	TRBJ1-2	CASSIGPGRNYGYTF
TRBV7-6	.	TRBJ2-1	CASTPSGGSGYNEQFF
TRBV28	.	TRBJ1-6	CASSTTGGTYNSPLHF
TRBV7-7	.	TRBJ2-1	CASSLRASGSLNEQFF
TRBV11-2	few	TRBJ1-6	CASSLNGGRSLHF
TRBV18	.	TRBJ2-3	CASSLSGNTDTQYF
TRBV7-6	.	TRBJ2-5	CASSLMTGEETQYF
TRBV10-1	.	TRBJ2-7	CASSERGVSGGGHEQYF
TRBV19	.	TRBJ1-4	CASMTGSNEKLFF